A selection of T cell receptor beta chains follows, all from one sample in a study of tumor and adjacent non-tumor tissue in lung cancer. TCRdb redid the calling of the multiplex PCR reads with MiXCR, one entry per CDR3 protein. The sample includes about 93,000 distinct CDR3 sequences, more than 60% of them seen just once. The sequencing sample was made of lung tumor tissue. The origin of the receptors is a man aged 65 to 79 with non-small cell lung cancer. Each CDR3 is given with its conserved first and last residue. D genes are given only for firm matches. Some rows mark clone size as missing; the rest say once, few, many or name a class of expanded clone.

CASSIDRGPEETQYF TGTGCCAGCAGCATAGACAGGGGACCGGAAGAGACCCAATACTTC TRBJ2-5 TRBD1 - TRBV11-2
CASSQDAQNSYNEQFF TGCGCCAGCAGCCAAGATGCACAGAACTCCTACAATGAGCAGTTCTTC TRBJ2-1 - - TRBV4-1
CASSRDFSSYNKQFF TGTGCCAGCAGCCGGGACTTCAGCTCCTACAATAAGCAGTTCTTC TRBJ2-1 - - TRBV7-2
CASSIGTVGRAQHF TGTGCCAGTAGTATAGGGACAGTCGGGAGAGCCCAGCATTTT TRBJ1-5 - - TRBV19
CATSDGQPDTQYF TGTGCCACCAGTGATGGACAGCCCGATACGCAGTATTTT TRBJ2-3 - many TRBV24-1
CACSLFSYEQYF TGTGCCTGCAGCTTATTCAGCTACGAGCAATACTTC TRBJ2-7 - few TRBV11-2
CANNLRTGLACWYRETQYF TGTGCCAACAACTTAAGAACGGGACTAGCGTGTTGGTACCGAGAGACCCAGTACTTC TRBJ2-5 TRBD2 - TRBV11-1
CSVEYCYEQYF TGCAGCGTCGAGTATTGCTACGAGCAGTACTTC TRBJ2-7 - - TRBV29-1
CSGRVGDWTWELFF TGCAGCGGGAGGGTAGGGGACTGGACCTGGGAGCTGTTTTTT TRBJ2-2 - - TRBV29-1
CAGSLTGDGYTF TGTGCCGGGAGCCTGACGGGAGATGGCTACACCTTC TRBJ1-2 - medium-sized TRBV6-1
CANSDEGAQDF TGTGCCAACAGTGACGAGGGGGCCCAGGATTTT TRBJ2-3 TRBD1 - TRBV6-2/TRBV6-3
CASSFGLEAGRELFF TGTGCCAGCAGCTTCGGTCTAGAGGCAGGCCGGGAGCTATTTTTT TRBJ2-2 - - TRBV11-2
CASSWYRVDEQFF TGTGCCAGCAGTTGGTACAGGGTCGATGAGCAGTTCTTC TRBJ2-1 - - TRBV12-3/TRBV12-4
CSARDPGSDQPQHF TGCAGTGCTAGAGACCCGGGTAGCGATCAGCCCCAGCATTTT TRBJ1-5 - - TRBV20-1
CASSSPASGGVREQFF TGCGCCAGCAGCTCCCCGGCTAGCGGGGGGGTGAGAGAGCAGTTCTTC TRBJ2-1 TRBD2 - TRBV5-1
CASSLQGYDGYTF TGTGCCAGCAGTTTACAGGGGTACGATGGCTACACCTTC TRBJ1-2 - - TRBV12-3/TRBV12-4
CSARDREREALRDNEQFF TGCAGTGCTAGAGATCGTGAGCGGGAGGCCCTTCGGGACAATGAGCAATTCTTC TRBJ2-1 TRBD2 - TRBV20-1
CSLACVMEYEQYF TGCAGCTTGGCTTGTGTCATGGAGTACGAGCAGTACTTC TRBJ2-7 - - TRBV29-1
CASSFLGLSLVGNEQYF TGTGCCAGCAGCTTCTTGGGTCTTAGCTTGGTTGGGAACGAGCAGTACTTC TRBJ2-7 - - TRBV11-3
CASSSSASTDTQYF TGCGCCAGCAGCTCGTCCGCTAGCACAGATACGCAGTATTTT TRBJ2-3 - many TRBV5-1
CSVLDGWVQYF TGCAGCGTGTTGGATGGCTGGGTGCAGTACTTC TRBJ2-7 - many TRBV29-1
CASGLKGQGAYEQYF TGTGCCAGTGGCTTAAAGGGACAGGGGGCCTACGAGCAGTACTTC TRBJ2-7 TRBD1 - TRBV11-2
CANSLGMGEAFF TGTGCCAACAGTTTAGGGATGGGTGAAGCTTTCTTT TRBJ1-1 - - TRBV12-3/TRBV12-4
CARTTLAREGDEQFF TGTGCCAGGACCACACTAGCGAGAGAGGGCGATGAGCAGTTCTTC TRBJ2-1 TRBD2 - TRBV28
CDSSSRDRVFETQYF TGTGACAGCAGCTCCCGGGACAGGGTCTTTGAGACCCAGTACTTC TRBJ2-5 TRBD1 - TRBV11-1
CASILAGRTYEQYF TGTGCCAGCATCTTAGCGGGGAGAACCTACGAGCAGTACTTC TRBJ2-7 TRBD2 - TRBV7-9
CASSLGRTSYEQYF TGTGCCAGCAGCTTAGGTCGAACCTCCTACGAGCAGTACTTC TRBJ2-7 - many TRBV7-9